What follows are 8 T cell receptor beta chains derived from one specimen sequenced in a study of shared clonotypes between healthy human individuals. Sequencing used immunoSEQ multiplex PCR; TCRdb keeps in-frame clones, though not all of them. Of about 870,000 clones in the sample, 80% to 95% were seen once. Naivety among CD8 cells was defined by CD45RO negativity and positive CCR7 selection, thereby excluding terminally differentiated effector memory CD45RA+ cells. Sequencing input: naive CD8+ T cells sorted from blood. These receptors were obtained from a man aged 25 to 40 in good health.

The V and J genes are TRBV27 and TRBJ2-7; D is possibly TRBD1 (6 bases). This CDR3 contains 14 residues. V was clipped by 3 bases and J by 0 bases, with 9 bases between them. Germline V CDR1 and CDR2: MNHEY, SMNVEV (reference sequence). The CDR3: CASSFQDSSYEQYF. In DNA form, the CDR3 reads TGTGCCAGCAGTTTTCAGGACAGCTCCTACGAGCAGTACTTC.

This chain joins TRBV6-5 and TRBJ2-7, with 8 bases lining up with TRBD1. This CDR3 region has 14 residues. The germline CDR1 and CDR2 sequences are MNHEY and SVGAGI. Germline trimming cut 6 bases from V and 4 bases from J; bases unmatched to any gene: 8. This CDR3 reads CASSAHRGSYEQYF. As DNA, the CDR3 is TGTGCCAGCAGCGCCCACAGGGGGTCGTACGAGCAGTACTTC.

In DNA form, the CDR3 reads TGTGCCAGCAGCCGAGCGACAGGGTTTGAGCAGTACTTC. Translating it yields CASSRATGFEQYF. This sequence joins TRBV7-9 and TRBJ2-7; 7 bases are a match to TRBD1. The V gene end was trimmed by 5 bases and the J gene end by 7 bases; junction bases not matched to a gene: 8. The CDR3 sequence is 13 residues long. Looked up from germline, CDR1 is SEHNR and CDR2 is FQNEAQ (reference sequence).

The chain has TRBV20-1 and TRBJ2-7; D is undetermined. CDR3 length: 11 residues. Germline assignment: CDR1 DFQATT and CDR2 SNEGSKA (reference sequence). V was clipped by 5 bases and J by 5 bases, with 10 bases between them. CDR3 bases: TGCAGTGCTCGACGGCTCGACGAGCAGTACTTC. Its translation: CSARRLDEQYF.

The sample holds one count of this clone. The chain couples TRBV7-9 to TRBJ2-7, with no clear D. V was pared by 6 bases and J by 6 bases, with 12 bases between. Germline CDR1 reads SEHNR; CDR2 reads FQNEAQ (reference sequence). This CDR3 has 12 residues. CDR3: CASSGDDSEQYF. The CDR3 coding sequence is TGTGCCAGCAGTGGGGATGATTCCGAGCAGTACTTC.

The rearrangement joins TRBV29-1 to TRBJ1-4, with D hard to call. The CDR3 consists of 10 residues. V lost 7 bases and J 4 bases, leaving 4 bases between the germline ends. Germline V lookup: CDR1 SQVTM, CDR2 ANQGSEA. For the CDR3, the DNA is TGCAGCGCCTTTAATGAAAAACTGTTTTTT. This encodes CSAFNEKLFF. Supplemented by reference TRBV29-1 and TRBJ1-4, the full variable domain reads SAVISQKPSRDICQRGTSLTIQCQVDSQVTMMFWYRQQPGQSLTLIATANQGSEATYESGFVIDKFPISRPNLTFSTLTVSNMSPEDSSIYLCSAFNEKLFFGSGTQLSVL.

V and J are TRBV6-1 and TRBJ1-2; TRBD1 might be the D (6 bases). Trimming took 7 bases from V and 8 from J, leaving 17 bases between them. The length of the CDR3 is 13 residues. Germline V gene lookup returns CDR1 MNHNS and CDR2 SASEGT. Here the CDR3 DNA reads TGTGCCAGCATTGGCTACAGGGTCAACGGCTACACCTTC. Its protein is CASIGYRVNGYTF.

V usage is TRBV5-4 and J usage is TRBJ2-3, with TRBD2 matching over 12 bases. The CDR3 length is 15 residues. V lost 4 bases, J lost 6 bases, and 6 bases stayed unmatched. Germline assignment: CDR1 SGHNT and CDR2 YYREEE (reference sequence). CDR3 protein: CASSQGLAGYDTQYF. The CDR3 coding sequence is TGTGCCAGCAGCCAGGGACTAGCGGGTTACGATACGCAGTATTTT.